This T cell receptor (beta chain) derives from a study of early T cells in non-severe SARS-CoV-2 infection. As for the study in general: Sequencing used unsorted whole-blood bulk RNA, so chains lack pairing.

TCRdb recomputed calls from the 5' RACE reads with MiXCR, one row per CDR3 protein. The table has about 26,000 distinct CDR3 sequences, less than 4.5% seen once. The CDR3 runs to 16 residues. Trimming cost V 1 base and J 0 bases; bases outside gene matches: 5. Germline CDR1 and CDR2: DFQATT and SNEGSKA (reference sequence). The source of this sequence is an adult who was a healthcare worker with PCR-confirmed SARS-CoV-2 infection or an uninfected control (not recorded which). The V gene is TRBV20-1, the J gene TRBJ2-7; 11 bases agree with TRBD2. Sequencing was carried out using whole blood. CDR3 region: CSARALLAGDSYEQYF. CDR3 DNA: TGCAGTGCTAGAGCCCTACTAGCGGGGGACTCCTACGAGCAGTACTTC.